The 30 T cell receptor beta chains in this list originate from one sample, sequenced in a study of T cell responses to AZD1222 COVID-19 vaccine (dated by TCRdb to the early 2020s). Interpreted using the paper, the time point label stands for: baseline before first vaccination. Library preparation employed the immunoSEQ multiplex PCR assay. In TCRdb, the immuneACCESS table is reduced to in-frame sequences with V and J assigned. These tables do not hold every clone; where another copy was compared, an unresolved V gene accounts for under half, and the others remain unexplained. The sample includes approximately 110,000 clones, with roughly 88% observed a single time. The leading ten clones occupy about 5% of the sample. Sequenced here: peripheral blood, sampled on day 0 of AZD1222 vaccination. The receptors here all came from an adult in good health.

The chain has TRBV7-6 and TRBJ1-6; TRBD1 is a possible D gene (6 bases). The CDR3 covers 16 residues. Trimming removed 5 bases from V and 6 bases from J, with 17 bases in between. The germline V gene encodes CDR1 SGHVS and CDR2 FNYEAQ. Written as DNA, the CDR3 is TGTGCCAGCAGCGCAAGGGCCGGGACACTTAATTCACCCCTCCACTTT. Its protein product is CASSARAGTLNSPLHF.

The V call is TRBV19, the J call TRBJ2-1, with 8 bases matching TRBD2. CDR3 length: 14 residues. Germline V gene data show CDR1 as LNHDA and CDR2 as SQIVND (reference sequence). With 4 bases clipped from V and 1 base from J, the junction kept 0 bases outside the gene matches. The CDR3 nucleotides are TGTGCCAGTAGTAGCGGGGGGTCCTACAATGAGCAGTTCTTC. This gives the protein CASSSGGSYNEQFF. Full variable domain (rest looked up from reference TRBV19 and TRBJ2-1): DGGITQSPKYLFRKEGQNVTLSCEQNLNHDAMYWYRQDPGQGLRLIYYSQIVNDFQKGDIAEGYSVSREKKESFPLTVTSAQKNPTAFYLCASSSGGSYNEQFFGPGTRLTVL.

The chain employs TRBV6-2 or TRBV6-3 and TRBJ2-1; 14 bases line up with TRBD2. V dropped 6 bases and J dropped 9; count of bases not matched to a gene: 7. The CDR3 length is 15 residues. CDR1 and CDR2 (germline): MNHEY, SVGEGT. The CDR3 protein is CASSPGLAGGFEQFF. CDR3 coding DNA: TGTGCCAGCAGCCCTGGACTAGCGGGGGGATTTGAGCAGTTCTTC.

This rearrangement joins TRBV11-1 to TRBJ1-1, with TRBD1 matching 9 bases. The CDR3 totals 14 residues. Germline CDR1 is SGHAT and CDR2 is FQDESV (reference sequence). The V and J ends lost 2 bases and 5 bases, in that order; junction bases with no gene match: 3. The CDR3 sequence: CASSLLQGATEAFF. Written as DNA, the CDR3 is TGTGCCAGCAGCTTACTACAGGGGGCTACTGAAGCTTTCTTT. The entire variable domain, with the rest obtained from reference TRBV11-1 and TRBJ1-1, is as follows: EAEVAQSPRYKITEKSQAVAFWCDPISGHATLYWYRQILGQGPELLVQFQDESVVDDSQLPKDRFSAERLKGVDSTLKIQPAELGDSAMYLCASSLLQGATEAFFGQGTRLTVV.

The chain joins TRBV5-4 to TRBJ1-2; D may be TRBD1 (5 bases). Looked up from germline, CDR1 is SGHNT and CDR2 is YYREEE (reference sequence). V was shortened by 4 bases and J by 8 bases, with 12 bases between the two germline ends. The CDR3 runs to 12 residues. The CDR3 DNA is TGTGCCAGCAGCCCGGCGGGGGAAGGCTACACCTTC. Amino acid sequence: CASSPAGEGYTF.

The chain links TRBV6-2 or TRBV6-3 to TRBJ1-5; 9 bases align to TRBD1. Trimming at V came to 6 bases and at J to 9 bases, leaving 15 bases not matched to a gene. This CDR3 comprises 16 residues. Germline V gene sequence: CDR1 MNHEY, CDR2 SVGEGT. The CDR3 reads CASSPRRTGEIPPQHF. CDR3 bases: TGTGCCAGCAGCCCCCGTCGGACAGGGGAGATTCCGCCCCAGCATTTT.

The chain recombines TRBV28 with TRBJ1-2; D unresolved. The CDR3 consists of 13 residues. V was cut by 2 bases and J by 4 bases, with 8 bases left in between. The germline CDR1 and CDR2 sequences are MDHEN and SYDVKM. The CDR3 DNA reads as TGTGCCAGCAGTTTACAGGTCACCTATGGCTACACCTTC. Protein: CASSLQVTYGYTF.

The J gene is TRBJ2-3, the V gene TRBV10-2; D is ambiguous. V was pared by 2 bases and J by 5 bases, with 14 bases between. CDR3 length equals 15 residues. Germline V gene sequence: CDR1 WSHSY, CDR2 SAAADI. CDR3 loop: CASSEALGLEDTQYF. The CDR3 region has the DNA TGCGCCAGCAGTGAGGCCTTGGGGTTGGAAGATACGCAGTATTTT.

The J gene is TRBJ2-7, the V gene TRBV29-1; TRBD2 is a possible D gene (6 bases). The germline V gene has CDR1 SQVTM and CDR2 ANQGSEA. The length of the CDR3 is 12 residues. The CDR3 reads CSSGLRRYEQYF. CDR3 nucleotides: TGCAGTTCGGGACTTAGGCGGTACGAGCAGTACTTC.

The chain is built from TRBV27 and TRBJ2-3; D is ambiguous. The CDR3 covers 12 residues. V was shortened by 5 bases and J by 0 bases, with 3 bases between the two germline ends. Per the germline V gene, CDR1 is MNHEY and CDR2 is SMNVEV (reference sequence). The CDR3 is CASSLSTDTQYF. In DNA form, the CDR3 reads TGTGCCAGCAGTCTTAGCACAGATACGCAGTATTTT.

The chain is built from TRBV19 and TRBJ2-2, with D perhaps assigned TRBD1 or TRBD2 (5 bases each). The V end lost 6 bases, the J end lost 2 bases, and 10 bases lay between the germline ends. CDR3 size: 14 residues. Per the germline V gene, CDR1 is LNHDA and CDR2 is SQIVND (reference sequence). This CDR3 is CASRTGLNTGELFF. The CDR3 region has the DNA TGTGCCAGTAGAACGGGGCTCAACACCGGGGAGCTGTTTTTT. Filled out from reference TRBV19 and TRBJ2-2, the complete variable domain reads DGGITQSPKYLFRKEGQNVTLSCEQNLNHDAMYWYRQDPGQGLRLIYYSQIVNDFQKGDIAEGYSVSREKKESFPLTVTSAQKNPTAFYLCASRTGLNTGELFFGEGSRLTVL.

CDR3 amino acids: CASSPGQGNPYNSPLHF. DNA for the CDR3: TGCGCCAGCAGCCCTGGACAGGGGAACCCCTATAATTCACCCCTCCACTTT. This chain links TRBV5-1 with TRBJ1-6, with 9 nucleotides matching TRBD1. V gave up 4 bases and J gave up 2 bases; unmatched junction bases: 7. From germline, CDR1 is SGHRS and CDR2 YFSETQ. The CDR3 is made up of 17 amino acids.

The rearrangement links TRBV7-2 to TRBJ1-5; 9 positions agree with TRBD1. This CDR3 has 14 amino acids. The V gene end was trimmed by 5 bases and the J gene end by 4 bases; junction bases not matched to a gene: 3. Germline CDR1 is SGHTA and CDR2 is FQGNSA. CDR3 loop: CASSLGTGNQPQHF. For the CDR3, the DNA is TGTGCCAGCAGCCTCGGGACAGGGAATCAGCCCCAGCATTTT. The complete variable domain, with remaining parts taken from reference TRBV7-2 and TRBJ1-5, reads GAGVSQSPSNKVTEKGKDVELRCDPISGHTALYWYRQSLGQGLEFLIYFQGNSAPDKSGLPSDRFSAERTGGSVSTLTIQRTQQEDSAVYLCASSLGTGNQPQHFGDGTRLSIL.

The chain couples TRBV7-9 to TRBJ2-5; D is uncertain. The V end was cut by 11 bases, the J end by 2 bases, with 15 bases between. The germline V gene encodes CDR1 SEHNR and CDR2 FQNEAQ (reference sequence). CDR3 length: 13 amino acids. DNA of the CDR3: TGTGCCTTCGACCCGGCGGATCAAGAGACCCAGTACTTC. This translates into CAFDPADQETQYF.

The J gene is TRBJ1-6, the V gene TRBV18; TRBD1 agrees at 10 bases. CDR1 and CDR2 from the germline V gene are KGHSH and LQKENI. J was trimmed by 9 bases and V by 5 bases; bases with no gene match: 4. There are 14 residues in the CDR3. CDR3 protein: CASSSGTGVSPLHF. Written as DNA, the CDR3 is TGTGCCAGCTCAAGCGGGACAGGGGTTTCACCCCTCCACTTT. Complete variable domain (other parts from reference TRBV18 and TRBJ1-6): NAGVMQNPRHLVRRRGQEARLRCSPMKGHSHVYWYRQLPEEGLKFMVYLQKENIIDESGMPKERFSAEFPKEGPSILRIQQVVRGDSAAYFCASSSGTGVSPLHFGNGTRLTVT.

The CDR3 spells CASSAQGLSTDTQYF. The CDR3, as DNA: TGTGCCAGCAGTGCCCAGGGCCTAAGCACAGATACGCAGTATTTT. This rearrangement joins TRBV25-1 to TRBJ2-3; a weak D match, TRBD1 (5 bases). This CDR3 is 15 amino acids long. Between the trimmed V and J ends, which lost 4 bases and 0 bases, there was a span of 11 bases. Germline V gene lookup returns CDR1 MGHDK and CDR2 SYGVNS.

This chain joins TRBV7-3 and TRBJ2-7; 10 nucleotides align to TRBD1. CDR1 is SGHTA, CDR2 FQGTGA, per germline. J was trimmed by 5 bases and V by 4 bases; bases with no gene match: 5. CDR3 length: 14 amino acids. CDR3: CASSSGQGPDEQYF. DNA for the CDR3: TGTGCCAGCAGCTCGGGACAGGGGCCCGACGAGCAGTACTTC.

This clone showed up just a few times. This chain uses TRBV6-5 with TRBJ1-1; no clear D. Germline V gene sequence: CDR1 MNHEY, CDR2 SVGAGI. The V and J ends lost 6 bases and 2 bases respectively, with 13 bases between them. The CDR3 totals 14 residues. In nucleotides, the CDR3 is TGTGCCAGCAGCTACCGTGGGGATAACACTGAAGCTTTCTTT. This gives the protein CASSYRGDNTEAFF.

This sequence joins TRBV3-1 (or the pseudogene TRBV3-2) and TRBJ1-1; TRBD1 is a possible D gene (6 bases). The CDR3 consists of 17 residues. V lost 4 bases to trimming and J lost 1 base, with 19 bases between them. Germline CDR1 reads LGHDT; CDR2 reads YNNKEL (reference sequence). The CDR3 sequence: CASSPKPSTGRNTEAFF. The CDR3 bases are TGTGCCAGCAGCCCCAAACCCTCCACAGGGAGGAACACTGAAGCTTTCTTT.

The CDR3 region is CASSWTNYGYTF. The CDR3 DNA sequence: TGTGCCAGCAGTTGGACAAACTATGGCTACACCTTC. V and J are TRBV12-3 or TRBV12-4 and TRBJ1-2, with D maybe TRBD1 (5 bases). The germline V and J ends were trimmed by 4 bases and 2 bases, with 5 bases remaining between them. This CDR3 has 12 residues.

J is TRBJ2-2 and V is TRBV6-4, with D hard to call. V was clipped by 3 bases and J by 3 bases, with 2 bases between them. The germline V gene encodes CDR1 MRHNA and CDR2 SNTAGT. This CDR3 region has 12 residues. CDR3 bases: TGTGCCAGCAGTGATTACACCGGGGAGCTGTTTTTT. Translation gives CASSDYTGELFF.

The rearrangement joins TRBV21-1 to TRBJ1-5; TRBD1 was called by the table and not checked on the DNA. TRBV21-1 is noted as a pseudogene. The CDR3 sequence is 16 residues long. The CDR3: CASRTDRPYSNQPQHF. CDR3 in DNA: TGTGCCAGCAGGACCGACAGGCCTTATAGCAATCAGCCCCAGCATTTT.

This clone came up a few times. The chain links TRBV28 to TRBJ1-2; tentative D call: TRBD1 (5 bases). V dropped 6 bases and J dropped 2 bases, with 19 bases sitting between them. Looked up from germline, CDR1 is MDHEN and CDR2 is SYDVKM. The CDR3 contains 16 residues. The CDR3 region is CASREGRSPGNYGYTF. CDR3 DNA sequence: TGTGCCAGCAGAGAGGGACGGAGCCCGGGAAACTATGGCTACACCTTC.

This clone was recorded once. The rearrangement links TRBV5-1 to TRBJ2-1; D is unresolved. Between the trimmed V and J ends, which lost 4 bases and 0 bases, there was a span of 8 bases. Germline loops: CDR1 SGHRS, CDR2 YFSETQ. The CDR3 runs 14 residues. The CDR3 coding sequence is TGCGCCAGCAGCCCGGGTAGCTCCTACAATGAGCAGTTCTTC. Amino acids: CASSPGSSYNEQFF. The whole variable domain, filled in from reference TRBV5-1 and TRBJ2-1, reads KAGVTQTPRYLIKTRGQQVTLSCSPISGHRSVSWYQQTPGQGLQFLFEYFSETQRNKGNFPGRFSGRQFSNSRSEMNVSTLELGDSALYLCASSPGSSYNEQFFGPGTRLTVL.

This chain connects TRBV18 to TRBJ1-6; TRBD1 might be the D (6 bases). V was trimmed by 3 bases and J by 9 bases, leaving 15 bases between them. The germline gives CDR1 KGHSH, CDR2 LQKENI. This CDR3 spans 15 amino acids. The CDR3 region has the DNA TGTGCCAGCTCACCGCCTTCGGGGGGCGGTTCACCCCTCCACTTT. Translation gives CASSPPSGGGSPLHF.

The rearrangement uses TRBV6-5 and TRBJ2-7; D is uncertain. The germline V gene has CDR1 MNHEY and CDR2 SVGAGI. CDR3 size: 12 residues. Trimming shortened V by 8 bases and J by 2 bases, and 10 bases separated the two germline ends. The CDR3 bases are TGTGCCAGCGTCGGCAGCACCTACGAGCAGTACTTC. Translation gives CASVGSTYEQYF.

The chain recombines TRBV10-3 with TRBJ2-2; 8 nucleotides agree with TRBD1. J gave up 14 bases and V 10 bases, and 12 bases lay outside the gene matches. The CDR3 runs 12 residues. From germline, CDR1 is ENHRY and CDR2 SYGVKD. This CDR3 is CATAGGGEVLFF. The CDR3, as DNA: TGTGCCACTGCAGGGGGCGGTGAAGTCCTGTTTTTT.

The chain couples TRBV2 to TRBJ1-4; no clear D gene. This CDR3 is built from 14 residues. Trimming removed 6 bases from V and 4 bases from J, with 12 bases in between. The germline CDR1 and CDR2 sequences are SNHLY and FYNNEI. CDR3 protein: CASRWESRNEKLFF. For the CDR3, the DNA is TGTGCCAGCAGGTGGGAGAGCCGTAATGAAAAACTGTTTTTT. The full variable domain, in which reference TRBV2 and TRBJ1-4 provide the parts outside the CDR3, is EPEVTQTPSHQVTQMGQEVILRCVPISNHLYFYWYRQILGQKVEFLVSFYNNEISEKSEIFDDQFSVERPDGSNFTLKIRSTKLEDSAMYFCASRWESRNEKLFFGSGTQLSVL.

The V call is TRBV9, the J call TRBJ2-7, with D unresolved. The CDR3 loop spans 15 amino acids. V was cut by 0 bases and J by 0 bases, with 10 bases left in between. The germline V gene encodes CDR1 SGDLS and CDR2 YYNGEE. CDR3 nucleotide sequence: TGTGCCAGCAGCGTAGGACCACTCCCCTCCTACGAGCAGTACTTC. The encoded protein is CASSVGPLPSYEQYF.

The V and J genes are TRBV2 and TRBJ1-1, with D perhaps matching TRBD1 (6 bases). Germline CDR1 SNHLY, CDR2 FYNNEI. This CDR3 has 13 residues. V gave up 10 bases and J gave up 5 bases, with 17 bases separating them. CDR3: CAIFKGGGTEAFF. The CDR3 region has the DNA TGTGCCATTTTCAAAGGGGGAGGTACTGAAGCTTTCTTT.